The TCR beta chain under discussion was sequenced for a study of early T cells in non-severe SARS-CoV-2 infection. On the study more broadly: RNA in bulk from unsorted whole blood was sequenced, and chains were unpaired.

Germline assignment: CDR1 SGHVS and CDR2 FQNEAQ. This CDR3 contains 19 residues. Study-wide points: Clonotype matching in VDJdb favored anti-spike CD8 responses and did not capture private and CD4 specificities.

Comment on this clonotype: What it binds is unknown. One junction end does not reproduce the germline sequence, and a read error may be involved.

cDNA molecules, individually, were tagged with unique molecular identifiers. TCRdb reanalysed the 5' RACE reads using MiXCR and keeps one entry per CDR3 protein. The sample lists around 21,000 distinct CDR3 sequences, 4% to 4.5% occurring once. This clonotype was sampled from an adult who was a healthcare worker with PCR-confirmed SARS-CoV-2 infection or an uninfected control (not recorded which). This chain connects TRBV7-8 to TRBJ2-3, with 7 bases aligning to TRBD1. Input material: whole blood. DNA for the CDR3: TGTGTCAGCAGCACGGGACAGCCAACAATCCGAACTAGCACAGATACGCAGTATTTT. Amino acids: CVSSTGQPTIRTSTDTQYF.